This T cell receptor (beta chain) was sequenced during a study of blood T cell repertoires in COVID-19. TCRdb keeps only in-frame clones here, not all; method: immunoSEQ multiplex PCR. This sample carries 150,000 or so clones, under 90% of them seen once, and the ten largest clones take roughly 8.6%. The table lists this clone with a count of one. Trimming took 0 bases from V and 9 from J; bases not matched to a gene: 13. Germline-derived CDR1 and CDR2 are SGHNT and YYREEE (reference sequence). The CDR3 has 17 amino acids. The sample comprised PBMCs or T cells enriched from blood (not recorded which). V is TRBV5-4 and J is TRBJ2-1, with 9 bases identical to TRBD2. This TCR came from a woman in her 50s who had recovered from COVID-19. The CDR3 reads CASSLASSGTSGSEQFF. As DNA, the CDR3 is TGTGCCAGCAGCTTGGCATCTAGCGGGACCTCTGGTTCTGAGCAGTTCTTC.